These 30 T cell receptor beta chains were sequenced from one sample in a study of blood T cell repertoires in COVID-19. The repertoire was sequenced with immunoSEQ multiplex PCR; TCRdb's copy has only in-frame clones and lacks some. Found here are about 80,000 clones, around 88% of them singletons; the top ten hold roughly 4.8%. What was sequenced was peripheral blood. Source of these receptors: a woman of 80 years or more with acute or convalescent COVID-19.

J is TRBJ2-1 and V is TRBV3-1 (or the pseudogene TRBV3-2); 7 nucleotides line up with TRBD1. J lost 4 bases, V lost 0 bases, and 0 bases had no gene match. The CDR3 length is 14 residues. Germline CDR1 reads LGHDT; CDR2 reads YNNKEL (reference sequence). CDR3 sequence reads: CASSQEGQYNEQFF. The CDR3 coding sequence is TGTGCCAGCAGCCAAGAGGGACAGTACAATGAGCAGTTCTTC.

J is TRBJ2-7 and V is TRBV3-1 (or the pseudogene TRBV3-2); 12 bases line up with TRBD2. This CDR3 spans 15 amino acids. Germline values: CDR1 LGHDT, CDR2 YNNKEL (reference sequence). Trimming took 1 base from V and 7 from J; bases not matched to a gene: 5. The CDR3 region is CASSQGLAGAREQYF. The DNA of the CDR3 is TGTGCCAGCAGCCAAGGACTAGCGGGAGCTCGGGAGCAGTACTTC.

This clone was picked up a small number of times. J is TRBJ1-4 and V is TRBV2; D is unclear. Looked up from germline, CDR1 is SNHLY and CDR2 is FYNNEI. The CDR3 covers 14 residues. V was shortened by 5 bases and J by 2 bases, with 9 bases between the two germline ends. The CDR3 spells CASSNGLTNEKLFF. The CDR3 DNA reads as TGTGCCAGCAGTAACGGGTTGACTAATGAAAAACTGTTTTTT.

This clone was observed a single time. The chain is built from TRBV6-5 and TRBJ2-1; D might be TRBD2 (6 bases). The V end lost 6 bases, the J end lost 3 bases, and 15 bases lay between the germline ends. CDR1 and CDR2 from the germline V gene are MNHEY and SVGAGI. The CDR3 totals 15 residues. The CDR3, as DNA: TGTGCCAGCAGGGAGGGAAACCAAATCTACAATGAGCAGTTCTTC. Its translation: CASREGNQIYNEQFF.

The chain combines TRBV29-1 with TRBJ2-4, with no clear D. The CDR3 has 13 amino acids. CDR1 is SQVTM, CDR2 ANQGSEA, per germline. Between the trimmed V and J ends, which lost 7 bases and 0 bases, there was a span of 10 bases. The CDR3 is CSGLTVAKNIQYF. DNA for the CDR3: TGCAGCGGCCTCACGGTAGCCAAAAACATTCAGTACTTC.

This chain joins TRBV5-1 and TRBJ2-1; weak D call: TRBD2 (5 bases). The germline V gene encodes CDR1 SGHRS and CDR2 YFSETQ. CDR3 size: 14 residues. V was trimmed by 4 bases and J by 5 bases, leaving 13 bases between them. The CDR3 nucleotides are TGCGCCAGCAGCAAAACGAGCGGAAACAATGAGCAGTTCTTC. Translated, it gives CASSKTSGNNEQFF.

The chain links TRBV7-3 to TRBJ2-3; tentatively, D is TRBD1 (6 bases). The CDR3 is 14 amino acids. Germline CDR1 is SGHTA and CDR2 is FQGTGA. Deletions cut 5 bases from V and 2 bases from J, with 11 bases between. CDR3 DNA sequence: TGTGCCAGCAGCCTTGGACAGCACACAGATACGCAGTATTTT. Translated: CASSLGQHTDTQYF.

In the case of this clone: The junction departs from germline at one end; a sequencing error may be responsible. The rearrangement links TRBV2 to TRBJ2-7, with a tentative D call TRBD2 (6 bases). Per germline, CDR1 SNHLY and CDR2 FYNNEI. CDR3 length: 15 amino acids. CDR3 sequence (DNA): TGTGCCAGCAGCGAAGAGGTGTGGGGGGCCTACGAGCAGTACTTC. This codes for CASSEEVWGAYEQYF.

V usage is TRBV19 and J usage is TRBJ1-1; 7 bases match TRBD1. The CDR3 sequence is 14 residues long. V gave up 3 bases and J gave up 3 bases; unmatched junction bases: 4. Looked up from germline, CDR1 is LNHDA and CDR2 is SQIVND (reference sequence). For the CDR3, the DNA is TGTGCCAGTAGTATCGGACAGGACGACACTGAAGCTTTCTTT. This encodes CASSIGQDDTEAFF.

V is TRBV6-2 or TRBV6-3 and J is TRBJ2-5, with TRBD2 matching 12 bases. Germline-derived CDR1 and CDR2 are MNHEY and SVGEGT. The V and J ends lost 0 bases and 5 bases, in that order; junction bases with no gene match: 7. The CDR3 extends over 17 amino acids. The CDR3 nucleotides read TGTGCCAGCAGTTACTCACTAGCGGGGGGCCCTCCTGAGACCCAGTACTTC. As protein: CASSYSLAGGPPETQYF.

The chain carries TRBV27 and TRBJ2-1; D not resolved. The CDR3 is 14 residues long. From germline, CDR1 is MNHEY and CDR2 SMNVEV (reference sequence). V was pared by 4 bases and J by 0 bases, with 7 bases between. CDR3 in amino acids: CASSSLNSYNEQFF. The CDR3 DNA reads as TGTGCCAGCAGTTCCCTAAACTCCTACAATGAGCAGTTCTTC.

The rearrangement links TRBV5-6 to TRBJ1-2, with no clear D. V gave up 4 bases and J gave up 4 bases, with 23 bases separating them. Germline V gene data show CDR1 as SGHDT and CDR2 as YYEEEE. The CDR3 covers 17 residues. The CDR3 is CASSMGISAGKVYGYTF. In DNA form, the CDR3 reads TGTGCCAGCAGCATGGGGATCTCGGCAGGAAAGGTCTATGGCTACACCTTC.

This rearrangement joins TRBV12-3 or TRBV12-4 to TRBJ1-2; D not resolved. Trimming cost V 6 bases and J 8 bases, with 10 bases left between them. The length of the CDR3 is 11 residues. The CDR3, as DNA: TGTGCCAGCAGCCGCGGCCGCGGCTACACCTTC. Residues: CASSRGRGYTF.

The chain carries TRBV19 and TRBJ2-7, with D perhaps matching TRBD1 (6 bases). The CDR3 extends over 12 amino acids. CDR1 and CDR2 (germline): LNHDA, SQIVND (reference sequence). The V gene lost 6 bases and the J gene lost 2 bases, with 8 bases spanning the gap. CDR3 coding DNA: TGTGCCAGTAGAGGACAGACCTACGAGCAGTACTTC. Translation: CASRGQTYEQYF.

V gene TRBV18 combines with J gene TRBJ2-5; possible D gene TRBD1, 6 bases. Germline lookup yields CDR1 KGHSH and CDR2 LQKENI. The CDR3 length is 13 residues. The V gene lost 6 bases and the J gene lost 1 base, with 9 bases spanning the gap. As DNA, the CDR3 is TGTGCCAGCTCCCGGGACATCCAAGAGACCCAGTACTTC. This translates into CASSRDIQETQYF.

The V gene is TRBV11-2, the J gene TRBJ1-4; D is uncertain. Germline V gives CDR1 SGHAT, CDR2 FQNNGV. Trimming took off 5 bases at V and 0 bases at J, with 13 bases between the two ends. This CDR3 is built from 16 residues. The CDR3 loop reads CASSPWTGTTNEKLFF. The DNA of the CDR3 is TGTGCCAGCAGCCCATGGACGGGAACAACTAATGAAAAACTGTTTTTT.

This chain uses TRBV7-9 with TRBJ2-7, with D perhaps TRBD2 (6 bases). Germline-derived CDR1 and CDR2 are SEHNR and FQNEAQ (reference sequence). The CDR3 runs 16 residues. Between the trimmed V and J ends, which lost 5 bases and 0 bases, there was a span of 17 bases. The CDR3 sequence: CASSPGDGPSSYEQYF. DNA of the CDR3: TGTGCCAGCAGCCCGGGGGACGGCCCGAGCTCCTACGAGCAGTACTTC.

The chain employs TRBV19 and TRBJ1-4; no clear D. The CDR3 has 14 residues. Germline V gene sequence: CDR1 LNHDA, CDR2 SQIVND (reference sequence). Trimming pared 5 bases from V and 5 bases from J, leaving 12 bases between. CDR3 in amino acids: CASSSRPPNEKLFF. CDR3 sequence (DNA): TGTGCCAGTAGTTCTCGTCCCCCGAATGAAAAACTGTTTTTT.

This chain links TRBV7-6 with TRBJ2-2; 7 bases map to TRBD1. CDR3 length equals 18 residues. Trimming cost V 0 bases and J 3 bases; bases outside gene matches: 10. Germline V gives CDR1 SGHVS, CDR2 FNYEAQ. The CDR3 region has the DNA TGTGCCAGCAGCTTAGCCCCTACAGGGGAAATTCACACCGGGGAGCTGTTTTTT. It specifies CASSLAPTGEIHTGELFF.

This chain connects TRBV6-2 or TRBV6-3 to TRBJ2-2; unclear D gene. The germline V gene has CDR1 MNHEY and CDR2 SVGEGT. The CDR3 contains 14 residues. Between the trimmed V and J ends, which lost 6 bases and 0 bases, there was a span of 8 bases. Here the CDR3 reads CASSPGPNTGELFF. The CDR3 coding sequence is TGTGCCAGCAGCCCCGGTCCGAACACCGGGGAGCTGTTTTTT.

The chain joins TRBV5-1 to TRBJ1-4; tentative D call: TRBD1 (6 bases). Trimming removed 4 bases from V and 0 bases from J, with 10 bases in between. The CDR3 sequence is 15 residues long. The germline gives CDR1 SGHRS, CDR2 YFSETQ. DNA of the CDR3: TGCGCCAGCAGCACAGGGCGTTCAACTAATGAAAAACTGTTTTTT. Translated, it gives CASSTGRSTNEKLFF.

V gene TRBV7-2 combines with J gene TRBJ2-7; 10 positions agree with TRBD1. V trimming: 4 bases; J trimming: 0 bases; junction bases outside the gene matches: 6. The CDR3 consists of 16 residues. Germline V gene sequence: CDR1 SGHTA, CDR2 FQGNSA. CDR3 coding DNA: TGTGCCAGCAGCTCAGGACAGGGGGTGGGCTCCTACGAGCAGTACTTC. This encodes CASSSGQGVGSYEQYF.

This chain connects TRBV3-1 (or the pseudogene TRBV3-2) to TRBJ2-5; 7 bases match TRBD1. The CDR3 extends over 15 amino acids. The V segment lost 2 bases and the J segment 2 bases; nucleotides outside the gene matches: 5. The germline V gene has CDR1 LGHDT and CDR2 YNNKEL (reference sequence). CDR3 amino acids: CASSQNRGYQETQYF. CDR3 bases: TGTGCCAGCAGCCAAAACAGGGGTTATCAAGAGACCCAGTACTTC.

This chain joins TRBV6-5 and TRBJ2-1; 7 positions match TRBD2. The CDR3 length is 14 residues. CDR1 is MNHEY, CDR2 SVGAGI, per germline. The junction had 7 bases not matched to a gene; V was cut back by 7 bases and J by 4 bases. The CDR3 DNA follows: TGTGCCAGCAACCGTGGACTAGAGTACAATGAGCAGTTCTTC. Protein product: CASNRGLEYNEQFF.

V and J are TRBV19 and TRBJ1-2; D is ambiguous. The germline V gene has CDR1 LNHDA and CDR2 SQIVND (reference sequence). This CDR3 comprises 15 residues. V lost 0 bases and J 5 bases, leaving 13 bases between the germline ends. The CDR3 DNA sequence: TGTGCCAGTAGTATAGATCGCGGCAGAAGGTATGGCTACACCTTC. It codes for CASSIDRGRRYGYTF.

This clone was counted a single time. The DNA for the CDR3 is TGTGCCTGGAGCGAAACAGGGATTCTATCCTACGAGCAGTACTTC. This codes for CAWSETGILSYEQYF. The chain employs TRBV30 and TRBJ2-7, with TRBD1 as a possible D gene (6 bases). Germline CDR1 and CDR2: GTSNPN and SVGIG (reference sequence). This CDR3 spans 15 amino acids. The germline V and J ends were trimmed by 3 bases and 1 base, with 16 bases remaining between them.

Notes on this clone: This sample includes further DNA sequences coding for the same CDR3. V gene TRBV5-1 combines with J gene TRBJ2-7; D call uncertain. Germline lookup yields CDR1 SGHRS and CDR2 YFSETQ. The CDR3 covers 11 residues. Trimming took off 5 bases at V and 3 bases at J, with 6 bases between the two ends. The CDR3 spells CASRSGYEQYF. DNA for the CDR3: TGCGCCAGCAGGTCAGGCTACGAGCAGTACTTC.

The rearrangement uses TRBV12-2 and TRBJ2-3; TRBD2, the table's D call, lacks a check against the DNA. TRBV12-2 is tagged as a pseudogene. CDR3 length: 15 amino acids. DNA of the CDR3: TGTGCAAGTCGCTTTAGCGGGGTCCACGGGGATACGCAGTATTTT. This translates into CASRFSGVHGDTQYF.

This rearrangement joins TRBV7-2 to TRBJ1-6, with 7 bases aligning to TRBD1. V was pared by 2 bases and J by 8 bases, with 6 bases of the junction left unmatched. Germline loops: CDR1 SGHTA, CDR2 FQGNSA. The CDR3 length is 15 residues. In nucleotides, the CDR3 is TGTGCCAGCAGCTTAATCAACAGGGGAGATTCACCCCTCCACTTT. It translates to CASSLINRGDSPLHF.

V is TRBV3-1 (or the pseudogene TRBV3-2) and J is TRBJ2-7; D not certain. This CDR3 has 14 amino acids. Germline V gene data show CDR1 as LGHDT and CDR2 as YNNKEL (reference sequence). V lost 3 bases to trimming and J lost 2 bases, with 11 bases between them. As DNA, the CDR3 is TGTGCCAGCAGCCATCGACTCCTGGCCTACGAGCAGTACTTC. This translates into CASSHRLLAYEQYF.